Below, 15 T cell receptor beta chains from the same sample are listed, as sequenced in a study of blood T cell repertoires in COVID-19. Assay used: immunoSEQ multiplex PCR; TCRdb lists only in-frame clones, some missing. Among 100,000 to 150,000 clones listed, approximately 88% were seen once. The sample was peripheral blood. These receptors were collected from a man between 50 and 59 years old with acute or convalescent COVID-19.

The genes are TRBV6-5 and TRBJ2-7, with 10 bases aligning to TRBD1. The CDR3 contains 16 residues. Per germline, CDR1 MNHEY and CDR2 SVGAGI. After removal of 0 bases from V and 3 bases from J, the junction contained 5 bases not matched to a gene. The CDR3 DNA reads as TGTGCCAGCAGTTACTCCTGGACAGGGGGTGACTACGAGCAGTACTTC. Encoded protein: CASSYSWTGGDYEQYF.

This clone was counted between two and nine times. The V gene is TRBV29-1, the J gene TRBJ1-2, with D possibly matching TRBD1 (6 bases). The germline gives CDR1 SQVTM, CDR2 ANQGSEA. V lost 5 bases, J lost 4 bases, and 17 bases lay in between. The CDR3 extends over 14 amino acids. The CDR3 DNA reads as TGCAGCGTTTTCAATTTAGGGGACATCTATGGCTACACCTTC. Protein product: CSVFNLGDIYGYTF.

The chain uses TRBV18 and TRBJ1-1; possible D gene TRBD1, 5 bases. The CDR3 runs 13 residues. The germline V gene has CDR1 KGHSH and CDR2 LQKENI. Trimming shortened V by 3 bases and J by 1 base, and 6 bases separated the two germline ends. The DNA for the CDR3 is TGTGCCAGCTCACCGGGGCAGAACACTGAAGCTTTCTTT. Its protein product is CASSPGQNTEAFF.

This chain joins TRBV18 and TRBJ1-4; 7 bases align to TRBD1. V lost 3 bases to trimming and J lost 3 bases; unmatched junction nucleotides: 4. Per germline, CDR1 KGHSH and CDR2 LQKENI. The CDR3 spans 15 residues. The DNA of the CDR3 is TGTGCCAGCTCACCCGGGGACAGAGCTAATGAAAAACTGTTTTTT. Translating it yields CASSPGDRANEKLFF.

The chain employs TRBV9 and TRBJ2-3, with TRBD1 matching over 7 bases. Trimming cost V 4 bases and J 3 bases; bases outside gene matches: 5. Per germline, CDR1 SGDLS and CDR2 YYNGEE. This CDR3 is built from 14 residues. The DNA for the CDR3 is TGTGCCAGCAGCACTCCGACAGGGACAGATACGCAGTATTTT. Residues: CASSTPTGTDTQYF. Based on the CDR3 plus reference TRBV9 and TRBJ2-3, the full variable domain is DSGVTQTPKHLITATGQRVTLRCSPRSGDLSVYWYQQSLDQGLQFLIQYYNGEERAKGNILERFSAQQFPDLHSELNLSSLELGDSALYFCASSTPTGTDTQYFGPGTRLTVL.

The CDR3 region has the DNA TGTGCCAGCCGGGACAGAGTAAACTACGAGCAGTACTTC. Translation gives CASRDRVNYEQYF. The chain is built from TRBV2 and TRBJ2-7; TRBD1 matches 7 bases. This CDR3 is 13 amino acids long. Looked up from germline, CDR1 is SNHLY and CDR2 is FYNNEI. Trimming at V came to 8 bases and at J to 3 bases, leaving 7 bases not matched to a gene. Together with reference TRBV2 and TRBJ2-7, the CDR3 gives the full variable domain: EPEVTQTPSHQVTQMGQEVILRCVPISNHLYFYWYRQILGQKVEFLVSFYNNEISEKSEIFDDQFSVERPDGSNFTLKIRSTKLEDSAMYFCASRDRVNYEQYFGPGTRLTVT.

The rearrangement joins TRBV28 to TRBJ1-3; no reliable D call. Germline-derived CDR1 and CDR2 are MDHEN and SYDVKM. The CDR3 totals 13 residues. Trimming removed 6 bases at V and 2 bases at J, with 8 bases between. The chain's CDR3 is CASRMAPGNTIYF. In DNA form, the CDR3 reads TGTGCCAGCAGGATGGCTCCTGGAAACACCATATATTTT.

The gene calls are TRBV7-6 and TRBJ1-6, with 7 bases fitting TRBD1. Germline V gene data show CDR1 as SGHVS and CDR2 as FNYEAQ. This CDR3 is built from 15 residues. With 5 bases clipped from V and 5 bases from J, the junction kept 6 bases outside the gene matches. The CDR3 bases are TGTGCCAGCAGCCGCGACAGGGACCATAATTCACCCCTCCACTTT. As protein: CASSRDRDHNSPLHF.

The V call is TRBV9, the J call TRBJ2-7, with 8 bases lining up with TRBD1. Germline V gene sequence: CDR1 SGDLS, CDR2 YYNGEE. The CDR3 covers 15 residues. V shed 3 bases, J shed 1 base, and the junction held 6 bases outside the gene matches. CDR3 bases: TGTGCCAGCAGCGCACAGGGACAGGCATCCTACGAGCAGTACTTC. The encoded protein is CASSAQGQASYEQYF.

The chain couples TRBV19 to TRBJ1-1; D gene ambiguous. Per germline, CDR1 LNHDA and CDR2 SQIVND (reference sequence). The CDR3 consists of 11 residues. The V gene lost 7 bases and the J gene lost 3 bases, with 6 bases spanning the gap. CDR3 in amino acids: CASIEYTEAFF. The CDR3 region has the DNA TGTGCCAGTATCGAGTACACTGAAGCTTTCTTT.

The chain couples TRBV2 to TRBJ2-5; TRBD2 aligns across 13 bases. J gave up 7 bases and V 8 bases, and 7 bases lay outside the gene matches. Germline loops: CDR1 SNHLY, CDR2 FYNNEI. The CDR3 is made up of 14 amino acids. CDR3 nucleotides: TGTGCCAGCGGACTAGCGGGGGTTGATGGGACCCAGTACTTC. It is translated as CASGLAGVDGTQYF.

The chain recombines TRBV5-1 with TRBJ2-3; maybe TRBD2 (6 bases). V dropped 0 bases and J dropped 5 bases, with 13 bases sitting between them. Germline V lookup: CDR1 SGHRS, CDR2 YFSETQ. The CDR3 has 15 residues. CDR3 DNA sequence: TGCGCCAGCAGCTTGGATACTAGCCCAGGAGATACGCAGTATTTT. Translating gives CASSLDTSPGDTQYF.

The rearrangement links TRBV4-2 to TRBJ2-7, with 10 bases lining up with TRBD2. The V and J ends lost 3 bases and 5 bases, in that order; junction bases with no gene match: 7. The CDR3 extends over 15 amino acids. Germline CDR1 is LGHNA and CDR2 is YNFKEQ. DNA for the CDR3: TGTGCCAGCAGCCAGGGGAGCGGGGGGGCGAACGAGCAGTACTTC. Its protein product is CASSQGSGGANEQYF.

The V and J genes are TRBV19 and TRBJ2-3; 9 nucleotides agree with TRBD2. Germline trimming cut 3 bases from V and 2 bases from J; bases unmatched to any gene: 6. CDR1 and CDR2 from the germline V gene are LNHDA and SQIVND (reference sequence). This CDR3 comprises 16 residues. CDR3 protein: CASSINLAGTTDTQYF. The CDR3 bases are TGTGCCAGTAGTATCAACCTAGCGGGGACCACAGATACGCAGTATTTT.

The V gene is TRBV7-9, the J gene TRBJ1-5; TRBD1 aligns across 10 bases. V dropped 3 bases and J dropped 6; count of bases not matched to a gene: 5. Germline loops: CDR1 SEHNR, CDR2 FQNEAQ (reference sequence). CDR3 length: 15 residues. CDR3 in DNA: TGTGCCAGCAGCTTCGGGACAGGGGTTGGTCAGCCCCAGCATTTT. Translated: CASSFGTGVGQPQHF.